The 8 T cell receptor beta chains below were found in one sample sequenced in a study of blood T cell repertoires in COVID-19 (dated by TCRdb to between 2020 and 2021). Preparation of the library involved the immunoSEQ multiplex PCR assay. Imported from immuneACCESS, the table was reduced by TCRdb to in-frame sequences with V and J called. These copies leave out some clones; in studies compared against another copy, an unresolved V gene accounts for under half, and the cause of the remainder is not known. The sample table lists around 170,000 clones, around 83% of them with a count of one. Approximately 1.4% of the sample is in the top ten clones. Sequencing was done on a sample of peripheral blood. The receptors stem from a human donor in a cohort sampled during active COVID-19.

The chain employs TRBV27 and TRBJ2-7, with 9 bases aligning to TRBD2. This CDR3 region has 17 residues. Trimming at V came to 0 bases and at J to 6 bases, leaving 12 bases not matched to a gene. From germline, CDR1 is MNHEY and CDR2 SMNVEV (reference sequence). The CDR3 protein is CASSLSEGREGPLEQYF. The CDR3 DNA reads TGTGCCAGCAGTTTATCGGAGGGGCGGGAGGGCCCCCTCGAGCAGTACTTC.

The chain joins TRBV4-1 to TRBJ1-3, with 7 bases matching TRBD1. CDR3 length: 16 amino acids. Germline loops: CDR1 MGHRA, CDR2 YSYEKL. Trimming at V came to 4 bases and at J to 8 bases, leaving 14 bases not matched to a gene. The CDR3 DNA sequence: TGCGCCAGCAGCCCAGGGGGGCTGAGACAGTTGGACACCATATATTTT. Amino acid sequence: CASSPGGLRQLDTIYF.

The J gene is TRBJ1-5, the V gene TRBV6-6, with D unclear. Germline CDR1 and CDR2: MNHNY and SVGAGI (reference sequence). This CDR3 is 13 amino acids long. Trimming removed 2 bases at V and 10 bases at J, with 12 bases between. The CDR3 nucleotides are TGTGCCAGCAGTTACCCTCTCCTGGGCCCCCAGCATTTT. Translating gives CASSYPLLGPQHF.

The V and J genes are TRBV27 and TRBJ2-1; D ambiguous. The V end was cut by 2 bases, the J end by 4 bases, with 12 bases between. This CDR3 spans 15 amino acids. Germline CDR1 and CDR2: MNHEY and SMNVEV (reference sequence). CDR3 DNA: TGTGCCAGCAGTTTAGCGGCTAGTGGGTACAATGAGCAGTTCTTC. It is translated as CASSLAASGYNEQFF.

The V and J genes are TRBV7-9 and TRBJ2-5; 10 bases fit TRBD2. Looked up from germline, CDR1 is SEHNR and CDR2 is FQNEAQ (reference sequence). This CDR3 spans 16 amino acids. The ends lost 7 bases at V and 3 bases at J; junction bases unmatched: 11. The CDR3 region is CASTPWGLAGEETQYF. CDR3 DNA: TGTGCCAGCACCCCTTGGGGGCTAGCGGGAGAAGAGACCCAGTACTTC. The full variable domain, in which reference TRBV7-9 and TRBJ2-5 provide the parts outside the CDR3, is DTGVSQNPRHKITKRGQNVTFRCDPISEHNRLYWYRQTLGQGPEFLTYFQNEAQLEKSRLLSDRFSAERPKGSFSTLEIQRTEQGDSAMYLCASTPWGLAGEETQYFGPGTRLLVL.

This sequence joins TRBV4-1 and TRBJ2-2, with 7 bases that match TRBD2. Germline V gene data show CDR1 as MGHRA and CDR2 as YSYEKL. V lost 4 bases and J lost 5; bases outside the gene matches: 1. The CDR3 consists of 13 residues. DNA for the CDR3: TGCGCCAGCAGCCTGCGGGGGACCGGGGAGCTGTTTTTT. Amino acid sequence: CASSLRGTGELFF.

The V and J genes are TRBV4-1 and TRBJ2-3, with 10 bases fitting TRBD2. From germline, CDR1 is MGHRA and CDR2 YSYEKL. CDR3 length equals 20 residues. V was clipped by 1 base and J by 0 bases; unmatched bases: 13. The CDR3 nucleotides are TGCGCCAGCAGCCAAGGGGTTCTAGCGGGAGCGGGGTCTAGCACAGATACGCAGTATTTT. Translating gives CASSQGVLAGAGSSTDTQYF.

The chain employs TRBV5-1 and TRBJ2-7; 9 bases fit TRBD1. The length of the CDR3 is 16 residues. The germline V gene encodes CDR1 SGHRS and CDR2 YFSETQ. V shed 4 bases and J 1 base; nucleotides not matched to a gene: 9. In DNA, the CDR3 is TGCGCCAGCAGCCGCGCAACGGGACAGGGTTCCTACGAGCAGTACTTC. Translation: CASSRATGQGSYEQYF.